This TCR beta chain was sequenced for a study of T cells in Graves' hyperthyroidism and ophthalmopathy. TCR beta CDR3 regions were amplified from RNA transcripts. The TCR CDR3 first-round RT-PCR relied on the HTBI primer set. TCRdb re-derived calls from the multiplex PCR reads in MiXCR, one entry per CDR3 protein. The profile shows hundreds of thousands of distinct CDR3 sequences, 13% of them singletons. This clonotype was detected many times. The CDR3 is made up of 15 amino acids. Trimming left V 0 bases short and J 1 base short, with 7 bases between. Germline V CDR1 and CDR2: MNHEY, SMNVEV (reference sequence).

Sequencing used blood. The chain is built from TRBV27 and TRBJ2-1, with D hard to call. The sequence came from a woman younger than 35 with Graves' hyperthyroidism. The CDR3 protein is CASSLSANSYNEQFF. CDR3 coding DNA: TGTGCCAGCAGTTTATCGGCAAATTCCTACAATGAGCAGTTCTTC.